Below, one T cell receptor (beta chain) is given with its context. These data come from a study of blood T cell repertoires in COVID-19. Study overall: The United States, Italy and Spain supplied acute and convalescent COVID-19 samples. From T cells, B-cell-depleted T cells, or PBMCs came the material, which was cDNA or gDNA.

The J segment lost 3 bases and the V segment lost 5 bases, leaving 6 bases of the junction unmatched. This CDR3 region has 14 residues. Germline V gene data show CDR1 as MDHEN and CDR2 as SYDVKM. The table came from immunoSEQ multiplex PCR; TCRdb's copy has only in-frame clones and leaves some out. The top ten clones hold roughly 0.52% of a sample with about 150,000 clones, about four fifths of them seen once. The V and J genes are TRBV28 and TRBJ1-2; 7 bases match TRBD1. This TCR derives from a man aged 55 to 70 with acute or convalescent COVID-19. Sequenced material: peripheral blood. The DNA of the CDR3 is TGTGCCAGCAGTAAAGGGGGCGCAGACTATGGCTACACCTTC. Protein product: CASSKGGADYGYTF.